The 10 T cell receptor beta chains listed next were all sequenced from one sample in a study of CD8 T cells in Susac syndrome. RNA in amounts of roughly 0.5 to 1 ug was reverse transcribed with random hexamers. TCRdb independently ran MiXCR on the immunoSEQ multiplex PCR reads; one entry per CDR3 protein. The data show under 200,000 distinct CDR3 sequences, 95% to 96% seen once. The sequencing input was CD4+ T cells from PBMCs. All receptors come from a human donor with Susac syndrome.

The chain links TRBV3-1 to TRBJ2-1; 12 nucleotides agree with TRBD2. Germline trimming cut 2 bases from V and 10 bases from J; bases unmatched to any gene: 3. The CDR3 spans 14 residues. Germline values: CDR1 LGHDT, CDR2 YNNKEL (reference sequence). The CDR3 DNA reads TGTGCCAGCAGCCAAAGACTAGCGGGAGTCGAGCAGTTCTTC. Amino acids: CASSQRLAGVEQFF.

This rearrangement joins TRBV6-2 or TRBV6-3 to TRBJ2-5, with 8 bases fitting TRBD1. In germline, CDR1 is MNHEY, CDR2 SVGEGT. Unmatched junction bases numbered 8, after V lost 10 bases and J lost 1 base. This CDR3 is 14 amino acids long. For the CDR3, the DNA is TGTGCCACGACCAGGGGACAGGCCCAAGAGACCCAGTACTTC. Its translation is CATTRGQAQETQYF.

This rearrangement joins TRBV7-2 to TRBJ1-2; D is uncertain. V shed 5 bases and J shed 3 bases, with 4 bases lying between them. Germline assignment: CDR1 SGHTA and CDR2 FQGNSA. The CDR3 covers 11 residues. The DNA of the CDR3 is TGTGCCAGCAGCAAAGACTATGGCTACACCTTC. Its translation is CASSKDYGYTF.

This clonotype showed up just once. The rearrangement uses TRBV29-1 and TRBJ2-7; TRBD2 is a possible D gene (6 bases). The CDR3 contains 12 residues. The germline gives CDR1 SQVTM, CDR2 ANQGSEA. V lost 4 bases to trimming and J lost 6 bases, with 13 bases between them. This CDR3 is CSVVRDRGEQYF. In DNA form, the CDR3 reads TGCAGCGTTGTGCGGGACCGTGGCGAGCAGTACTTC.

This clonotype was seen a single time. This chain connects TRBV6-2 or TRBV6-3 to TRBJ2-1, with D maybe TRBD1 (6 bases). Germline loops: CDR1 MNHEY, CDR2 SVGEGT. V lost 6 bases and J 4 bases, leaving 19 bases between the germline ends. This CDR3 is built from 16 residues. The CDR3 coding sequence is TGTGCCAGCAGGCCGAAGCAGGGGCGTTGGTACAATGAGCAGTTCTTC. The encoded protein is CASRPKQGRWYNEQFF.

The chain couples TRBV25-1 to TRBJ1-2; 9 nucleotides align to TRBD1. The CDR3 is 15 amino acids. Germline CDR1 MGHDK, CDR2 SYGVNS. V dropped 6 bases and J dropped 5; count of bases not matched to a gene: 10. The CDR3 here is CASSGTGTVPYGYTF. In DNA, the CDR3 is TGTGCCAGCAGCGGGACAGGGACGGTGCCGTATGGCTACACCTTC.

CDR3 nucleotide sequence: TGCAGTGCTAGATTAGAACGGTTGGTGGAGGGCTTGCATGAGCAGTTCTTC. It specifies CSARLERLVEGLHEQFF. The genes are TRBV20-1 and TRBJ2-1; D is possibly TRBD2 (6 bases). Germline V CDR1 and CDR2: DFQATT, SNEGSKA (reference sequence). V lost 2 bases, J lost 8 bases, and 25 bases lay in between. This CDR3 has 17 residues.

The rearrangement joins TRBV11-2 to TRBJ2-7; no firm D call. CDR1 is SGHAT and CDR2 is FQNNGV in the germline V gene. The CDR3 spans 12 residues. Trimming took 5 bases from V and 6 from J, leaving 11 bases between them. The CDR3 DNA sequence: TGTGCCAGCAGCCCAACCTTCGGCGAGCAGTACGTC. This sequence encodes CASSPTFGEQYV.

The chain has TRBV20-1 and TRBJ1-1, with D hard to call. Germline V CDR1 and CDR2: DFQATT, SNEGSKA (reference sequence). This CDR3 has 11 amino acids. V dropped 5 bases and J dropped 5 bases, with 9 bases sitting between them. The CDR3 sequence is CSAVDKTEAFF. The DNA for the CDR3 is TGCAGTGCTGTAGACAAGACTGAAGCTTTCTTT.

The rearrangement joins TRBV28 to TRBJ2-1, with 7 bases lining up with TRBD1. This CDR3 spans 13 amino acids. Germline CDR1 reads MDHEN; CDR2 reads SYDVKM. V was pared by 9 bases and J by 6 bases, with 8 bases of the junction left unmatched. The chain's CDR3 is CASGQVKLNEQFF. The CDR3 nucleotides read TGTGCCAGTGGACAGGTAAAGCTCAATGAGCAGTTCTTC.